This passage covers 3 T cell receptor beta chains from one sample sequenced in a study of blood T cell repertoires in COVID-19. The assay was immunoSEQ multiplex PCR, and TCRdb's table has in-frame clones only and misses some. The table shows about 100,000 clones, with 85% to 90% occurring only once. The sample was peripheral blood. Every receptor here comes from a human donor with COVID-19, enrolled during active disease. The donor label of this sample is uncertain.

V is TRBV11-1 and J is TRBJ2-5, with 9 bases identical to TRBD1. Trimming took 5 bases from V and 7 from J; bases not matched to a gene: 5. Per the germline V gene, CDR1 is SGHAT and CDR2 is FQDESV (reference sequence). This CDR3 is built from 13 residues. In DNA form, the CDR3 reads TGTGCCAGCAGCCCAACAGGGGGCCGGACCCAGTACTTC. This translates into CASSPTGGRTQYF.

CDR3 sequence: CASSQRRPRGEQFF. The CDR3 coding sequence is TGCGCCAGCAGCCAGCGCCGGCCCCGGGGGGAGCAGTTCTTC. This chain connects TRBV5-1 to TRBJ2-1; tentative D call: TRBD2 (6 bases). Trimming stripped 4 bases from V and 10 bases from J, with 18 bases between. CDR1 is SGHRS and CDR2 is YFSETQ in the germline V gene. The length of the CDR3 is 14 residues.

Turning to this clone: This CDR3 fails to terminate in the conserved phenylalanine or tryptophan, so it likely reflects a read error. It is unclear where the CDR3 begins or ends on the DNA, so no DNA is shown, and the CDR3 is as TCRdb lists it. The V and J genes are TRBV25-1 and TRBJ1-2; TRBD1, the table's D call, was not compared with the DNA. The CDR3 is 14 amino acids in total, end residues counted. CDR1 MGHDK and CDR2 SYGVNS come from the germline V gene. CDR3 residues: CASSASGQGPALFI.